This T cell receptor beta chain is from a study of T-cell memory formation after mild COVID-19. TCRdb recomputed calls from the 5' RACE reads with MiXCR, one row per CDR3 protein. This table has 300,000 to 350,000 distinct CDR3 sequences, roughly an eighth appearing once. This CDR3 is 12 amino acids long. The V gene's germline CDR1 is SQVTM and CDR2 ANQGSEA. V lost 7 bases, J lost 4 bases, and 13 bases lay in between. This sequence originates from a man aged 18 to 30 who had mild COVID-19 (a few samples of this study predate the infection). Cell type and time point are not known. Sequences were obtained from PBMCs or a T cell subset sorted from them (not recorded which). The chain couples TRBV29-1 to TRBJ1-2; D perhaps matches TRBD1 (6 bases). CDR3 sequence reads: CSASETGYGYTF. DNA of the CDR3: TGCAGCGCCTCGGAGACAGGCTATGGCTACACCTTC.